This T cell receptor beta chain was retrieved from a study of OX40 agonist ivuxolimab in advanced cancers. Study summary: Each patient was given ivuxolimab into a vein every 2 weeks, at 0.01 to 10 mg/kg.

The table lists this clone with a count of one. Germline CDR1 is LGHNT and CDR2 is FRNRAP. The CDR3 length is 15 residues. V was pared by 6 bases and J by 0 bases, with 7 bases of the junction left unmatched. Clones were sequenced by immunoSEQ multiplex PCR, and TCRdb holds only the in-frame ones, with some missing. The table shows 100,000 to 140,000 clones, with around 93% occurring only once. Sequencing was performed on CD4+ or CD8+ T cells sorted from blood, taken in a trial of the OX40 agonist ivuxolimab. The rearrangement uses TRBV12-5 and TRBJ1-1; 7 bases are a match to TRBD1. The sequence was collected from an adult with an advanced solid tumor such as melanoma, head and neck, liver or kidney cancer. CDR3 bases: TGTGCTAGTGGACGACCGGGACAGATGAACACTGAAGCTTTCTTT. Translation gives CASGRPGQMNTEAFF.